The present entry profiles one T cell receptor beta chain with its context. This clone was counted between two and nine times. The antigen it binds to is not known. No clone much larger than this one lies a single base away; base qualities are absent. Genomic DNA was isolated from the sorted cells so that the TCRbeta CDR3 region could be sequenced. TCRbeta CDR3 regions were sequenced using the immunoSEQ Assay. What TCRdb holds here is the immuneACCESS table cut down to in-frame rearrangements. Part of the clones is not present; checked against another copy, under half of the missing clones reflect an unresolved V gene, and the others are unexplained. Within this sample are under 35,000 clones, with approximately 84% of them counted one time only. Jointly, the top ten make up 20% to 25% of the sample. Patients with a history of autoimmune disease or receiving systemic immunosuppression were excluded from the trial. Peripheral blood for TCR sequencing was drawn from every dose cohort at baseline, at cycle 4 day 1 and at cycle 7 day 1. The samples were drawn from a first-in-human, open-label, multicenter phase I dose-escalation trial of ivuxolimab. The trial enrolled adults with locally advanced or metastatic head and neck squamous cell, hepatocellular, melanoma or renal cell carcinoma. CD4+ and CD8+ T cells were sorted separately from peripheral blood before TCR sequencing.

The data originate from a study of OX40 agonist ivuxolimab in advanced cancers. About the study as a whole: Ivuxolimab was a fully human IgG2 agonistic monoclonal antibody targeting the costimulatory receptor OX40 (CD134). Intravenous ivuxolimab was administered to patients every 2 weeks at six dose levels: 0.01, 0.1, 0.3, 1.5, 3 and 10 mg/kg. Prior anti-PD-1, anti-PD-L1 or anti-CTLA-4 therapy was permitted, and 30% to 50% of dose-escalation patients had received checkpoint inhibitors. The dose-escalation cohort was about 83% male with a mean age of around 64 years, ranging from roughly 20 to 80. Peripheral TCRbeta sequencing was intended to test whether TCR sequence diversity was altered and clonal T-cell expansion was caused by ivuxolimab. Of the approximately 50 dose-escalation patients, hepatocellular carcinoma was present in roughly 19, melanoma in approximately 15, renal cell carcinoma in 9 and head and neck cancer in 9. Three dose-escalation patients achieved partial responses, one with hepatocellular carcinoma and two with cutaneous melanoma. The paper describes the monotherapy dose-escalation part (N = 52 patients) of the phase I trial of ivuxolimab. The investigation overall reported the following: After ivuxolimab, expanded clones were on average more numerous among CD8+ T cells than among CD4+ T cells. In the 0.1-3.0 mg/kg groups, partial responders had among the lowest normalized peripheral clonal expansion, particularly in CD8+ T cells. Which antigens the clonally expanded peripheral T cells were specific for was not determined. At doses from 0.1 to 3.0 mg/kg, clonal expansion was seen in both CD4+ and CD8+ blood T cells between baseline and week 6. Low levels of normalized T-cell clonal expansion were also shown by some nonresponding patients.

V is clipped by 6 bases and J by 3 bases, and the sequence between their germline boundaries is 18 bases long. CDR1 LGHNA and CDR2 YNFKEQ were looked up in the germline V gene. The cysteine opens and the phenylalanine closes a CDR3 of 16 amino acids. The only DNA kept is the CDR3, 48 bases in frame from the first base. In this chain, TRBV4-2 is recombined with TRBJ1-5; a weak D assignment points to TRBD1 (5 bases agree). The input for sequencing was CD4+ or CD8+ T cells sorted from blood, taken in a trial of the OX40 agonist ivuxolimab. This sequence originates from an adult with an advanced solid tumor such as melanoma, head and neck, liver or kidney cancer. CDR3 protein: CASSPMAGLNNQPQHF. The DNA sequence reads TGTGCCAGCAGTCCAATGGCGGGACTGAACAATCAGCCCCAGCATTTT.